The clone carrying this T cell receptor (beta chain) has only one observation. No antigen is known for it. The data are from a study of T cell responses to AZD1222 COVID-19 vaccine. Whole-study results and caveats: The donor group comprised mostly white British people and more females; the analysis possibly underestimated clonal diversity. It was only 6 or 7 AZD1222 recipients who were seropositive at baseline.

The repertoire was sequenced with immunoSEQ multiplex PCR; TCRdb's copy has only in-frame clones and lacks some. The sample holds over 130,000 clones, about 90% seen once. Germline CDR1 SGHAT, CDR2 FQNNGV. Trimming cost V 6 bases and J 1 base, with 12 bases left between them. The CDR3 is 15 residues long. Sequences were derived from peripheral blood, sampled 28 days after the second dose of the MenACWY control vaccine. The chain links TRBV11-2 to TRBJ2-2; D unclear. The TCR sequence derives from an adult who received the MenACWY meningococcal vaccine as a control. DNA of the CDR3: TGTGCCAGCAGGGTAGGAGCCAGGAACACCGGGGAGCTGTTTTTT. Its protein is CASRVGARNTGELFF.